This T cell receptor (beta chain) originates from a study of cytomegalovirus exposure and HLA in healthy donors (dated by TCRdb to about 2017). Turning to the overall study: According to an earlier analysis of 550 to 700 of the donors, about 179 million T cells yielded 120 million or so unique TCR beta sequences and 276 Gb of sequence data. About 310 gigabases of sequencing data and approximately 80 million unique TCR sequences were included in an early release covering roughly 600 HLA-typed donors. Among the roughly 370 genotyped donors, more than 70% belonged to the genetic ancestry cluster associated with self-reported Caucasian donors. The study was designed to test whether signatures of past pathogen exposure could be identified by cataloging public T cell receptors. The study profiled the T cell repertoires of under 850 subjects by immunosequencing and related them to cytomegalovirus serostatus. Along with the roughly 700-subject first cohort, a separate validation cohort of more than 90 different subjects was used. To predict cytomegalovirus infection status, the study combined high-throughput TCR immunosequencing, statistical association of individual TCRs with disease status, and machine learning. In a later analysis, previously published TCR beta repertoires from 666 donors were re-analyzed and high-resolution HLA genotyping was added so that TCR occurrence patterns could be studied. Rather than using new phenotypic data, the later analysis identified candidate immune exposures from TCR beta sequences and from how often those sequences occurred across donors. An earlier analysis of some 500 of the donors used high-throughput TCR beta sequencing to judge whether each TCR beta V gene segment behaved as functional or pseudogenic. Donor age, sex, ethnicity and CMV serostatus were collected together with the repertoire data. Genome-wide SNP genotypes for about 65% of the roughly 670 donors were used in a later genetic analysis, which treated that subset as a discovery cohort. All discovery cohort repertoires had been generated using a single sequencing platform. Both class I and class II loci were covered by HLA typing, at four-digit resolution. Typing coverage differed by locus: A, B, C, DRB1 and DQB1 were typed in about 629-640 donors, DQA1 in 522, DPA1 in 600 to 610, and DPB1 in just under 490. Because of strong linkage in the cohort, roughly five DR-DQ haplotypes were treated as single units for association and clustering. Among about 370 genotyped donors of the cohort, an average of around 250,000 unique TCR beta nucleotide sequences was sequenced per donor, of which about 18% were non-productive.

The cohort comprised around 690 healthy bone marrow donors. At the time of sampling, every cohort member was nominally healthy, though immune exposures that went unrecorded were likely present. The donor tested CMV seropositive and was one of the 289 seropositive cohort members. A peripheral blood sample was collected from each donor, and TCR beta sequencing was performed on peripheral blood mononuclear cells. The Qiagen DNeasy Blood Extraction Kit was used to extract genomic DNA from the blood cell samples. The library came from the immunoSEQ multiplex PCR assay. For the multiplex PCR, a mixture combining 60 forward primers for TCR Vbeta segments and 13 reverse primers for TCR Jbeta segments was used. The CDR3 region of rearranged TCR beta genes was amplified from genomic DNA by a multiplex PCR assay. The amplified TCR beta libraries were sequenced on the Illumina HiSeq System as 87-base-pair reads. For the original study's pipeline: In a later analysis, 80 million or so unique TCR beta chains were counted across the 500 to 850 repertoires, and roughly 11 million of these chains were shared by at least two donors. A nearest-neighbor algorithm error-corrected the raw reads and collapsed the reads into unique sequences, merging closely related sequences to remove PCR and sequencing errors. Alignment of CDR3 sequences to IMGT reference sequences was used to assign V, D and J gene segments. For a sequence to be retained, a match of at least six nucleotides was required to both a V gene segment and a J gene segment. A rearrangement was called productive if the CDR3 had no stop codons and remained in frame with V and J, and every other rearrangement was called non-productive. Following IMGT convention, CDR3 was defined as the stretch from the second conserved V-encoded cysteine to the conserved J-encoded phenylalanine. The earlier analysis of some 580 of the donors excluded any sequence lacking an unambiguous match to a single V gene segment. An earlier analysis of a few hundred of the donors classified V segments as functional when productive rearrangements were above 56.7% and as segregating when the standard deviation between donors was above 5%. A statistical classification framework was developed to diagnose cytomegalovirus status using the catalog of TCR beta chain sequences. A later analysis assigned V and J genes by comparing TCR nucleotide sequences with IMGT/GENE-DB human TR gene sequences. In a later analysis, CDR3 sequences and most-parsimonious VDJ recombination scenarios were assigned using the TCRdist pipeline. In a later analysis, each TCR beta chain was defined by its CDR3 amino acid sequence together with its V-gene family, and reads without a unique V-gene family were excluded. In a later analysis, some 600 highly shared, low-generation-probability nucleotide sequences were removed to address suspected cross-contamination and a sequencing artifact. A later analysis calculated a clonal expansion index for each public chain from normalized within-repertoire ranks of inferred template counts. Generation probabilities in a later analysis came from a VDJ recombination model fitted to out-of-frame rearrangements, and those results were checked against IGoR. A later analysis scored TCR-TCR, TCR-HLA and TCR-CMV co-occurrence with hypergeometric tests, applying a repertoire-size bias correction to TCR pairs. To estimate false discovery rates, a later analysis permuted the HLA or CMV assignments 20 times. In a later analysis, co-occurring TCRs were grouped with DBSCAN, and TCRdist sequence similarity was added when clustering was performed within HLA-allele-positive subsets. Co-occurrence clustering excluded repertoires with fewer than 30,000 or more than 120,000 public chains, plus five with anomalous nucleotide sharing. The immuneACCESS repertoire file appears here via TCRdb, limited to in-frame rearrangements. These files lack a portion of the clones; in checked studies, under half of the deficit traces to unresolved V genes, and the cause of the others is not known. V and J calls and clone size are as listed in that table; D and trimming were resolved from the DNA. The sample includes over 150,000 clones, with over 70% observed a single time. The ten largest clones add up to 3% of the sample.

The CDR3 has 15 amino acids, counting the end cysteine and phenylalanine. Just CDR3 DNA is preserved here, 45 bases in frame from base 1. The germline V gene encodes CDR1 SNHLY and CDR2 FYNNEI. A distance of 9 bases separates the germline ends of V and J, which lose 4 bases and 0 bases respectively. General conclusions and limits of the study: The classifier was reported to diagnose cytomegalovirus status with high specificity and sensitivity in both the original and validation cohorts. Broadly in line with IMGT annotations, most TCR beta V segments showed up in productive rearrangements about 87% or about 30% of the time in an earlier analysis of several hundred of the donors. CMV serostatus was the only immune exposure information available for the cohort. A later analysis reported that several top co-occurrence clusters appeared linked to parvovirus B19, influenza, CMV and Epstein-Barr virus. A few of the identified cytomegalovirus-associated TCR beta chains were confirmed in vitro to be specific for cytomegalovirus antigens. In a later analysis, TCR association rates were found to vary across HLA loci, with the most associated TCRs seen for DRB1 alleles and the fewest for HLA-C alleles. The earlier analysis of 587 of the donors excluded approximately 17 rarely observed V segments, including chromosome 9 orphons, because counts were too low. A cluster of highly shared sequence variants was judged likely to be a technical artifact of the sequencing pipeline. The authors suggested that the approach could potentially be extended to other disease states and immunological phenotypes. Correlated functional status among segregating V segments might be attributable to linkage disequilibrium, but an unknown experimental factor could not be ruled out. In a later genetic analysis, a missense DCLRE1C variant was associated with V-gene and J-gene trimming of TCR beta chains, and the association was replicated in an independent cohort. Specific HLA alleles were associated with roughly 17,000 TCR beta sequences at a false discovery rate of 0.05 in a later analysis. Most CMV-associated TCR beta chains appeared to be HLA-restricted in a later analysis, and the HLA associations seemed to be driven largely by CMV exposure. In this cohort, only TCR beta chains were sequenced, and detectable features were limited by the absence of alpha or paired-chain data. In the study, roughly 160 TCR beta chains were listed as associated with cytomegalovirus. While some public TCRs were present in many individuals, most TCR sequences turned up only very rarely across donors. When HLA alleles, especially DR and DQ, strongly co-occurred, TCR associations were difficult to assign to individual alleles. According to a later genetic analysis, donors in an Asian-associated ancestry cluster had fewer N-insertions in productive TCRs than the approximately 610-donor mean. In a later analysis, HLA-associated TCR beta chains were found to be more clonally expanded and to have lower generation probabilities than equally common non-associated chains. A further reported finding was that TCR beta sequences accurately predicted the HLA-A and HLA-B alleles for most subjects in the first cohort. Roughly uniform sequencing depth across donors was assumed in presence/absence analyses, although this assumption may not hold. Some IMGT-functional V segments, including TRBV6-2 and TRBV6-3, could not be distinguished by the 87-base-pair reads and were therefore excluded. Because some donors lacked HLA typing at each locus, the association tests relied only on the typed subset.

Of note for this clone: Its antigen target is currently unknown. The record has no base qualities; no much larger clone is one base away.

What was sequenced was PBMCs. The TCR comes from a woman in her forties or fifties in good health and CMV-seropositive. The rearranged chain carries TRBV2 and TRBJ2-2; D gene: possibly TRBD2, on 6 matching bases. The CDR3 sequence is CASSVPGANTGELFF. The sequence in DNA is TGTGCCAGCAGTGTGCCGGGGGCGAACACCGGGGAGCTGTTTTTT.